Shown below are 28 T cell receptor beta chains from a single sample sequenced in a study of OX40 agonist ivuxolimab in advanced cancers. Only in-frame clones appear in the TCRdb table, and some are missing; sequencing was by immunoSEQ multiplex PCR. The data contain under 90,000 clones, more than 70% of them singletons. The source material was CD4+ or CD8+ T cells sorted from blood, sampled in a trial of the OX40 agonist ivuxolimab. Receptor source: an adult with an advanced solid tumor such as melanoma, head and neck, liver or kidney cancer.

The chain uses TRBV15 and TRBJ2-3; tentatively, D is TRBD2 (6 bases). Germline V lookup: CDR1 LNHNV, CDR2 YYDKDF (reference sequence). Trimming shortened V by 1 base and J by 2 bases, and 13 bases separated the two germline ends. This CDR3 region has 16 residues. CDR3 region: CATSRGRGANTDTQYF. The CDR3 bases are TGTGCCACCAGCAGAGGCCGCGGGGCTAACACAGATACGCAGTATTTT.

CDR3 DNA sequence: TGCGCCAGCTCTCGGGACAGGGTAAACTCCTACGAGCAGTACTTC. The encoded protein is CASSRDRVNSYEQYF. This chain connects TRBV10-1 to TRBJ2-7, with TRBD1 matching 9 bases. The trim removed 8 bases at V and 0 bases at J, leaving 8 bases unmatched. The length of the CDR3 is 15 residues. CDR1 is WNHNN and CDR2 is SYGVQD in the germline V gene (reference sequence).

The chain has TRBV19 and TRBJ2-2, with 11 bases fitting TRBD2. CDR1 and CDR2 from the germline V gene are LNHDA and SQIVND (reference sequence). With 6 bases clipped from V and 7 bases from J, the junction kept 10 bases outside the gene matches. The CDR3 length is 16 residues. CDR3 DNA: TGTGCCAGTAGCGGCCTAGCGGGGGGAGGAGGCGGGGAGCTGTTTTTT. Translating it yields CASSGLAGGGGGELFF. Filled out from reference TRBV19 and TRBJ2-2, the complete variable domain reads DGGITQSPKYLFRKEGQNVTLSCEQNLNHDAMYWYRQDPGQGLRLIYYSQIVNDFQKGDIAEGYSVSREKKESFPLTVTSAQKNPTAFYLCASSGLAGGGGGELFFGEGSRLTVL.

The gene calls are TRBV29-1 and TRBJ2-7; unclear D gene. Per germline, CDR1 SQVTM and CDR2 ANQGSEA. This CDR3 region has 13 residues. Between the trimmed V and J ends, which lost 4 bases and 0 bases, there was a span of 10 bases. CDR3 residues: CSVGARHSYEQYF. The CDR3 nucleotides are TGCAGCGTTGGTGCCCGCCACTCCTACGAGCAGTACTTC.

The chain has TRBV29-1 and TRBJ2-1, with 12 bases lining up with TRBD2. Germline V gene sequence: CDR1 SQVTM, CDR2 ANQGSEA. After removal of 7 bases from V and 7 bases from J, the junction contained 8 bases not matched to a gene. This CDR3 has 14 residues. CDR3: CSALTSGRINEQFF. CDR3 bases: TGCAGCGCCCTGACTAGCGGGAGAATAAATGAGCAGTTCTTC.

The chain is built from TRBV5-4 and TRBJ2-1, with D possibly being TRBD1 (5 bases). The CDR3 length is 15 residues. Trimming shortened V by 4 bases and J by 9 bases, and 20 bases separated the two germline ends. Germline CDR1 is SGHNT and CDR2 is YYREEE (reference sequence). CDR3 sequence: CASSHPGQGKVEQFF. CDR3 bases: TGTGCCAGCAGCCACCCCGGGCAGGGAAAGGTTGAGCAGTTCTTC.

This chain's CDR3 is CAYKLAGAYEQYF. CDR3 nucleotide sequence: TGTGCCTACAAACTAGCGGGAGCCTACGAGCAGTACTTC. The chain employs TRBV6-1 and TRBJ2-7, with 11 nucleotides matching TRBD2. With 11 bases clipped from V and 2 bases from J, the junction kept 5 bases outside the gene matches. The CDR3 spans 13 residues. Germline V gene sequence: CDR1 MNHNS, CDR2 SASEGT.

The gene calls are TRBV29-1 and TRBJ1-2, with TRBD1 as a possible D gene (6 bases). The V gene lost 2 bases and the J gene lost 13 bases, with 20 bases spanning the gap. The V gene's germline CDR1 is SQVTM and CDR2 ANQGSEA. The CDR3 is 13 amino acids. The CDR3 region is CSVESGGGSTATF. CDR3 coding DNA: TGCAGCGTTGAATCTGGCGGGGGCTCTACAGCCACCTTC.

This clone was seen a single time. V usage is TRBV27 and J usage is TRBJ2-2; D is uncertain. CDR1 and CDR2 from the germline V gene are MNHEY and SMNVEV (reference sequence). The CDR3 runs to 15 residues. V was trimmed by 2 bases and J by 6 bases, leaving 13 bases between them. CDR3 residues: CASSLDWGPAGELFF. The CDR3 DNA is TGTGCCAGCAGTTTAGATTGGGGTCCTGCCGGGGAGCTGTTTTTT.

This clone was seen more than once but under ten times. The chain has TRBV5-4 and TRBJ2-7; no clear D gene. CDR3 length: 14 amino acids. CDR1 SGHNT and CDR2 YYREEE come from the germline V gene (reference sequence). V shed 1 base and J shed 0 bases, with 8 bases lying between them. The CDR3 spells CASSLSQSSYEQYF. The CDR3 nucleotides read TGTGCCAGCAGCTTGTCCCAGTCCTCCTACGAGCAGTACTTC.

The CDR3 is CASIREGRQPQHF. The CDR3 nucleotides read TGTGCCAGCATTAGGGAAGGGAGACAGCCCCAGCATTTT. The rearrangement uses TRBV6-4 and TRBJ1-5, with D hard to call. In germline, CDR1 is MRHNA, CDR2 SNTAGT. The CDR3 has 13 amino acids. Trimming shortened V by 7 bases and J by 7 bases, and 14 bases separated the two germline ends.

To note about this clone: The junction and the germline gene differ at one end; a read error may be behind it. The gene calls are TRBV25-1 and TRBJ2-7; TRBD2 matches 7 bases. The CDR3 covers 13 residues. From germline, CDR1 is MGHDK and CDR2 SYGVNS. CDR3 amino acids: CASSGGGWTGLSF. CDR3 DNA: TGTGCCAGCAGTGGGGGGGGGTGGACTGGACTCTCCTTC.

The chain recombines TRBV5-1 with TRBJ1-4; D is unclear. The germline V gene encodes CDR1 SGHRS and CDR2 YFSETQ. The CDR3 length is 12 residues. V was clipped by 4 bases and J by 7 bases, with 8 bases between them. CDR3 DNA: TGCGCCAGCAGCGATCCCGGTGAAAAACTGTTTTTT. Its translation is CASSDPGEKLFF. Full variable domain (missing parts from reference TRBV5-1 and TRBJ1-4): KAGVTQTPRYLIKTRGQQVTLSCSPISGHRSVSWYQQTPGQGLQFLFEYFSETQRNKGNFPGRFSGRQFSNSRSEMNVSTLELGDSALYLCASSDPGEKLFFGSGTQLSVL.

In regard to this clone: A read error may produce the germline difference seen at one junction end. This chain connects TRBV7-3 to TRBJ2-1; 11 bases agree with TRBD2. Germline values: CDR1 SGHTA, CDR2 FQGTGA. The CDR3 length is 14 residues. Here the CDR3 DNA reads TGTGCCAGCAGCGGTGGAGGGTCTAGCGGGAGGCCAGTCTTC. Its protein is CASSGGGSSGRPVF.

The gene calls are TRBV2 and TRBJ1-2, with a tentative D call TRBD1 (5 bases). Trimming pared 2 bases from V and 3 bases from J, leaving 13 bases between. The germline gives CDR1 SNHLY, CDR2 FYNNEI. The CDR3 covers 15 residues. CDR3 coding DNA: TGTGCCAGCAGTGAATCGGAGGGGAGTTACTATGGCTACACCTTC. Translated: CASSESEGSYYGYTF. The full variable domain, its missing parts supplied by reference TRBV2 and TRBJ1-2, is EPEVTQTPSHQVTQMGQEVILRCVPISNHLYFYWYRQILGQKVEFLVSFYNNEISEKSEIFDDQFSVERPDGSNFTLKIRSTKLEDSAMYFCASSESEGSYYGYTFGSGTRLTVV.

This sequence joins TRBV27 and TRBJ2-6; TRBD2 matches 7 bases. This CDR3 spans 18 amino acids. Trimming took 8 bases from V and 0 from J; bases not matched to a gene: 13. Germline CDR1 and CDR2: MNHEY and SMNVEV (reference sequence). The CDR3 sequence is CASAGFVLADSGANVLTF. As DNA, the CDR3 is TGTGCCAGCGCAGGTTTTGTTCTAGCGGACTCTGGGGCCAACGTCCTGACTTTC.

The chain recombines TRBV6-7 with TRBJ1-1, with 7 bases fitting TRBD1. TRBV6-7 is assigned to the ORF class and has an uncertain function. Germline trimming cut 2 bases from V and 4 bases from J; bases unmatched to any gene: 10. The CDR3 loop spans 16 amino acids. This chain's CDR3 is CASSYPWMDRSTEAFF. CDR3 nucleotide sequence: TGTGCCAGCAGTTACCCTTGGATGGACAGGTCCACTGAAGCTTTCTTT.

The chain employs TRBV25-1 and TRBJ2-5; D gene unclear. From germline, CDR1 is MGHDK and CDR2 SYGVNS. The germline V and J ends were trimmed by 1 base and 5 bases, with 11 bases remaining between them. The CDR3 is 14 amino acids. As DNA, the CDR3 is TGTGCCAGCAGTGAATTTGGAGTGGGGGAGACCCAGTACTTC. It is translated as CASSEFGVGETQYF.

The chain uses TRBV19 and TRBJ2-7, with TRBD2 matching over 9 bases. Unmatched junction bases numbered 4, after V lost 4 bases and J lost 0 bases. Germline V gene data show CDR1 as LNHDA and CDR2 as SQIVND (reference sequence). The CDR3 sequence is 15 residues long. The CDR3 region is CASSRLAESSYEQYF. CDR3 in DNA: TGTGCCAGTAGTAGACTAGCGGAAAGCTCCTACGAGCAGTACTTC.

This clone has only a few counts. The rearrangement joins TRBV14 to TRBJ1-2; D gene uncertain. Trimming cost V 0 bases and J 7 bases, with 9 bases left between them. CDR3 size: 13 residues. Germline CDR1 reads SGHDN; CDR2 reads FVKESK. The CDR3 is CASSQDLTGGYTF. The CDR3 nucleotides are TGTGCCAGCAGCCAAGACCTCACTGGTGGCTACACCTTC.

The rearrangement links TRBV19 to TRBJ2-1; 7 positions agree with TRBD2. V was pared by 4 bases and J by 6 bases, with 12 bases of the junction left unmatched. There are 16 residues in the CDR3. The germline gives CDR1 LNHDA, CDR2 SQIVND (reference sequence). The CDR3 spells CASSRSAGAIPNEQFF. DNA of the CDR3: TGTGCCAGTAGTAGATCGGCGGGAGCAATTCCCAATGAGCAGTTCTTC.

The chain links TRBV5-1 to TRBJ2-7; 10 bases fit TRBD2. In germline, CDR1 is SGHRS, CDR2 YFSETQ. V lost 4 bases to trimming and J lost 3 bases; unmatched junction nucleotides: 7. There are 15 residues in the CDR3. In DNA form, the CDR3 reads TGCGCCAGCAGCCTGGGCGGACTAGCGGACTACGAGCAGTACTTC. Its translation: CASSLGGLADYEQYF.

The chain employs TRBV12-5 and TRBJ2-2, with D uncertain. This CDR3 spans 16 amino acids. The V end lost 3 bases, the J end lost 5 bases, and 16 bases lay between the germline ends. Germline V gives CDR1 LGHNT, CDR2 FRNRAP. CDR3 sequence: CASGLQTAVSTGELFF. The DNA for the CDR3 is TGTGCTAGTGGTTTACAGACGGCGGTGTCGACCGGGGAGCTGTTTTTT.

This clone was observed a few times. J is TRBJ2-5 and V is TRBV28; 11 bases line up with TRBD2. With V trimmed by 5 bases and J by 4 bases, 15 bases remained unmatched. Germline CDR1 and CDR2: MDHEN and SYDVKM. The length of the CDR3 is 18 residues. The CDR3 sequence is CASSTIHVTSGAGETQYF. CDR3 in DNA: TGTGCCAGCAGTACTATTCACGTGACTAGCGGGGCGGGAGAGACCCAGTACTTC.

Here the CDR3 DNA reads TGTGCCAGCAACCAGATAGCGGGCTACACCGGGGAGCTGTTTTTT. Translating gives CASNQIAGYTGELFF. The J gene is TRBJ2-2, the V gene TRBV6-5, with 7 bases aligning to TRBD2. Germline CDR1 MNHEY, CDR2 SVGAGI. The V and J ends lost 7 bases and 3 bases, in that order; junction bases with no gene match: 8. The CDR3 covers 15 residues.

This clone was observed a few times. The rearrangement links TRBV5-1 to TRBJ2-1; 7 positions match TRBD1. The junction had 11 bases not matched to a gene; V was cut back by 4 bases and J by 4 bases. The CDR3 is made up of 16 amino acids. Germline lookup yields CDR1 SGHRS and CDR2 YFSETQ. The CDR3 sequence is CASSPTPGQRYNEQFF. The CDR3, as DNA: TGCGCCAGCAGCCCCACTCCGGGACAGCGATACAATGAGCAGTTCTTC.

V and J are TRBV6-5 and TRBJ1-2, with D possibly TRBD1 on 5 matching bases. Trimming left V 6 bases short and J 5 bases short, with 13 bases between. The germline gives CDR1 MNHEY, CDR2 SVGAGI. The CDR3 has 13 residues. CDR3 nucleotide sequence: TGTGCCAGCAGGCCCGGGGCGGTTTATGGCTACACCTTC. It encodes CASRPGAVYGYTF.

J is TRBJ1-1 and V is TRBV6-1, with 9 bases that match TRBD1. The CDR3 runs to 13 residues. Germline-derived CDR1 and CDR2 are MNHNS and SASEGT. Unmatched junction bases numbered 8, after V lost 8 bases and J lost 7 bases. CDR3 residues: CASSWDRAYEAFF. The CDR3 region has the DNA TGTGCCAGCTCCTGGGACAGGGCTTATGAAGCTTTCTTT.